The 24 T cell receptor beta chains below all came from one sample that was sequenced in a study of CXCR3-negative and CXCR3-positive naive CD8 T cells. Study findings and constraints: For CXCR3-positive naive cells, TRB CDR3s were more hydrophobic than those of CXCR3-negative naive cells.

Their cognate antigens are unknown. The authors made the TRB cDNA libraries by 5' RACE using UMI labels. Reanalyzing the 5' RACE reads, TCRdb keeps one entry per CDR3 protein, without DNA. The listing contains about 92,000 distinct CDR3 sequences. Material: naive CXCR3+ CD8+ T cells from blood. Stated subset: CD45RO-CCR7+CD27+CD95- naive CD8+ T cells expressing CXCR3 (TNR3+). The receptors were sampled from a human donor in good health. Some clones in this sample may be carry-over from other donors' samples.

The rearrangement uses TRBV12-3 or TRBV12-4 and TRBJ2-7. The CDR3 is made up of 12 amino acids. The CDR3: CASSFPGDEQYF.

The chain joins TRBV28 to TRBJ1-1; TCRdb's assignment of TRBD1 cannot be checked, as there is no DNA. This CDR3 is 15 amino acids long. The germline gives CDR1 MDHEN, CDR2 SYDVKM. The CDR3 sequence is CASTLTRTVNTEAFF. The whole variable domain, remainder taken from reference TRBV28 and TRBJ1-1, is DVKVTQSSRYLVKRTGEKVFLECVQDMDHENMFWYRQDPGLGLRLIYFSYDVKMKEKGDIPEGYSVSREKKERFSLILESASTNQTSMYLCASTLTRTVNTEAFFGQGTRLTVV.

The chain carries TRBV29-1 and TRBJ1-2; as DNA is missing, the TRBD1 call by TCRdb cannot be tested. The germline V gene has CDR1 SQVTM and CDR2 ANQGSEA. This CDR3 is 13 amino acids long. CDR3: CSVWGGAIYGYTF.

The J gene is TRBJ2-2, the V gene TRBV6-2 or TRBV6-3; no DNA is available, so the TRBD2 call from TCRdb remains unchecked. The germline V gene encodes CDR1 MNHEY and CDR2 SVGEGT. This CDR3 region has 14 residues. The CDR3: CASSPPLDTGELFF.

This chain connects TRBV12-5 to TRBJ2-3. CDR3 length equals 13 residues. Germline-derived CDR1 and CDR2 are LGHNT and FRNRAP. The CDR3 is CASASYSTDTQYF.

The gene calls are TRBV5-1 and TRBJ1-1; the TRBD1 assignment by TCRdb is unverifiable without DNA. This CDR3 has 16 amino acids. Germline CDR1 SGHRS, CDR2 YFSETQ. Here the CDR3 reads CASSPDRGVGNTEAFF.

This chain uses TRBV5-6 with TRBJ1-5; TCRdb picks TRBD1, but there is no DNA to check that call. The germline V gene encodes CDR1 SGHDT and CDR2 YYEEEE. The CDR3 sequence is 15 residues long. The CDR3 sequence is CASSFGTYSNQPQHF.

The chain uses TRBV6-2 or TRBV6-3 and TRBJ2-2; the TCRdb call, TRBD2, lacks DNA for checking. CDR1 and CDR2 (germline): MNHEY, SVGEGT. CDR3 size: 19 residues. The CDR3 spells CASSYSPLGRVSYPGELFF.

The chain joins TRBV7-9 to TRBJ1-6. Germline CDR1 reads SEHNR; CDR2 reads FQNEAQ (reference sequence). The CDR3 is 16 residues long. The CDR3 spells CASSPITGGRNSPLHF.

The chain is built from TRBV20-1 and TRBJ1-1; the D call of TRBD1 rests on TCRdb alone, since no DNA is present to check it. This CDR3 has 12 amino acids. Germline lookup yields CDR1 DFQATT and CDR2 SNEGSKA (reference sequence). The CDR3: CSAPTGGVEAFF.

The J gene is TRBJ2-7, the V gene TRBV7-2; TCRdb designates TRBD2, a call that cannot be tested without DNA. Per germline, CDR1 SGHTA and CDR2 FQGNSA. The length of the CDR3 is 16 residues. The CDR3: CASSSPSSGGPYEQYF.

This chain joins TRBV2 and TRBJ2-2; as DNA is missing, the TRBD2 call by TCRdb cannot be tested. This CDR3 comprises 14 residues. The germline CDR1 and CDR2 sequences are SNHLY and FYNNEI. Here the CDR3 reads CASRPGLDTGELFF.

The V call is TRBV28, the J call TRBJ1-5; there is no DNA to check the TCRdb D call of TRBD1. Germline assignment: CDR1 MDHEN and CDR2 SYDVKM. The CDR3 totals 15 residues. The CDR3 sequence: CASSVSPGAGEPQHF.

V gene TRBV2 combines with J gene TRBJ1-2; the TCRdb D gene call, TRBD1, has no DNA to confirm it. Germline CDR1 reads SNHLY; CDR2 reads FYNNEI. The CDR3 is made up of 14 amino acids. The CDR3 loop is CASKGELNRNGYTF.

The gene calls are TRBV15 and TRBJ2-3; as DNA is missing, the TRBD2 call by TCRdb cannot be tested. Germline CDR1 LNHNV, CDR2 YYDKDF (reference sequence). The CDR3 spans 17 residues. CDR3 sequence reads: CATSRDGAAGGSDTQYF.

J is TRBJ2-3 and V is TRBV9; the TRBD2 assignment by TCRdb is unverifiable without DNA. Germline CDR1 SGDLS, CDR2 YYNGEE. This CDR3 is 16 amino acids long. CDR3 sequence: CASSVGERGSTDTQYF. Combining the CDR3 with reference TRBV9 and TRBJ2-3 gives the whole variable domain DSGVTQTPKHLITATGQRVTLRCSPRSGDLSVYWYQQSLDQGLQFLIQYYNGEERAKGNILERFSAQQFPDLHSELNLSSLELGDSALYFCASSVGERGSTDTQYFGPGTRLTVL.

V usage is TRBV12-3 or TRBV12-4 and J usage is TRBJ2-5. CDR3 size: 14 residues. The chain's CDR3 is CASSFAQMVETQYF.

The CDR3 sequence: CASRLAGGPHPGDNEQFF. This rearrangement joins TRBV5-5 to TRBJ2-1; TCRdb names TRBD2, which stays unverified in the absence of DNA. The CDR3 loop spans 18 amino acids. Germline lookup yields CDR1 SGHKS and CDR2 YYEKEE (reference sequence).

The J gene is TRBJ1-1, the V gene TRBV10-3; TCRdb returns TRBD1, unconfirmable since there is no DNA. This CDR3 has 15 amino acids. CDR1 is ENHRY and CDR2 is SYGVKD in the germline V gene. CDR3 amino acids: CAIRFGTGRDTEAFF.

This sequence joins TRBV19 and TRBJ2-3; TCRdb proposes TRBD1, but this gene call is untestable without DNA. CDR1 is LNHDA and CDR2 is SQIVND in the germline V gene (reference sequence). The CDR3 extends over 13 amino acids. The CDR3 sequence: CASSDQGTGTQYF.

V usage is TRBV5-1 and J usage is TRBJ2-2; TCRdb's assignment of TRBD2 cannot be checked, as there is no DNA. Germline loops: CDR1 SGHRS, CDR2 YFSETQ. This CDR3 has 17 amino acids. CDR3 amino acids: CASSHDGGYANTGELFF.

The gene calls are TRBV4-1 and TRBJ1-2. This CDR3 has 14 residues. The V gene's germline CDR1 is MGHRA and CDR2 YSYEKL. CDR3 protein: CASSQVGLDYGYTF.

The V call is TRBV12-3 or TRBV12-4, the J call TRBJ2-7; TCRdb proposes TRBD2, but this gene call is untestable without DNA. This CDR3 has 13 amino acids. CDR3 residues: CASSTVAAGEQYF.

The rearrangement uses TRBV3-1 and TRBJ2-7; TCRdb names TRBD1, which stays unverified in the absence of DNA. The V gene's germline CDR1 is LGHDT and CDR2 YNNKEL (reference sequence). The CDR3 spans 15 residues. This CDR3 reads CASSQDWGAGTEQYF.